The rows below give T cell receptor beta chains drawn from one sample of a study of CD8 T cells in ankylosing spondylitis. TCRdb redid the calling of the 5' RACE reads with MiXCR, one entry per CDR3 protein. The profile shows 200,000 to 300,000 distinct CDR3 sequences, roughly a quarter of them singletons. The sequenced sample consisted of blood, either unsorted or a sorted T cell fraction (not recorded which). The receptor set was obtained from a male donor with ankylosing spondylitis or in good health (not recorded which). The CDR3 runs from the conserved cysteine through the conserved F or W. Fields, in order: J gene, D gene, clone size, V gene, CDR3 DNA, CDR3 protein. A D gene is named only where the DNA matches it firmly. A clone size is listed for some rows: how often the clone was seen (once, few, many), or a class if it is expanded.

>TRBJ2-7|NA|NA|TRBV25-1
TGTGCCAGCACCACAACCCGAGGGACGTCCTACGAGCAGTACTTC
CASTTTRGTSYEQYF
>TRBJ2-3|TRBD1|NA|TRBV20-1
TGCAGTGCGAGGGACAGGGGTAGGGATACGCAGTATTTT
CSARDRGRDTQYF
>TRBJ2-2|TRBD2|NA|TRBV20-1
TGCAGTGCTAGAGATGGGGGGGACCTAACCGGGGAGCTGTTTTTT
CSARDGGDLTGELFF
>TRBJ2-1|NA|NA|TRBV6-1
TGTGCCAGCAGCCAATTAGGGGGTTACAATGAGCAGTTCTTC
CASSQLGGYNEQFF
>TRBJ2-2|NA|NA|TRBV20-1
TGCAGTGCCAGCCTCGTTGGGGAGCTGTTTTTT
CSASLVGELFF
>TRBJ2-6|NA|NA|TRBV12-3/TRBV12-4
TGTGCCAGCAGTCCGTTTGCCCTCACCTCTGGGGCCAACGTCCTGACTTTC
CASSPFALTSGANVLTF
>TRBJ2-7|TRBD2|many|TRBV12-3/TRBV12-4
TGTGCCAGCAGTTTTTCCAGCGGGGGATCCGGCGAGCAGTACTTC
CASSFSSGGSGEQYF
>TRBJ2-5|NA|NA|TRBV12-3/TRBV12-4
TGTGCCAGCAGCCCCGGGAAGGAAGAGACCCAGTACTTC
CASSPGKEETQYF
>TRBJ2-1|NA|NA|TRBV20-1
TGCAGTGCTAGCTGGGGAGGATCTAGGGATGAGCAGTTCTTC
CSASWGGSRDEQFF
>TRBJ1-2|NA|many|TRBV12-3/TRBV12-4
TGTGCCAGCACACGAGGCCGGGGACCCTATGGCTACACCTTC
CASTRGRGPYGYTF
>TRBJ2-2|NA|many|TRBV24-1
TGTGCCACCAGACCGGGACAAAACACCGGGGAGCTGTTTTTT
CATRPGQNTGELFF
>TRBJ2-3|NA|NA|TRBV10-1
TGCGCCAGCAACGATAAGGGCGCCGATACGCAGTATTTT
CASNDKGADTQYF
>TRBJ2-3|NA|many|TRBV11-2
TGTGCCAGCAGCCGGCGGAGCACAGATACGCAGTATTTT
CASSRRSTDTQYF
>TRBJ2-3|TRBD1|many|TRBV7-9
TGTGCCAGCAGCCCCAGGGGGCAGGGAGATACGCAGTATTTT
CASSPRGQGDTQYF
>TRBJ2-7|TRBD1|NA|TRBV7-6
TGTGCCAGCAGCTTAGTTACCGGGACAGGGGCTTACGAGCAGTACTTC
CASSLVTGTGAYEQYF
>TRBJ2-5|NA|NA|TRBV20-1
TGCAGTGCTAGGCCAGCCGCGGGGTACCAAGAGACCCAGTACTTC
CSARPAAGYQETQYF
>TRBJ2-1|NA|NA|TRBV20-1
TGCAGTGCTAGAGAACAAGGGATGGGGTACAATGAGCAGTTCTTC
CSAREQGMGYNEQFF